This T cell receptor beta chain emerged from a study of blood T cell repertoires in COVID-19. Study information: Samples representing acute and convalescent COVID-19 were sourced from the United States, Italy and Spain.

Profiling relied on immunoSEQ multiplex PCR, and the TCRdb table lists in-frame clones only, not all of them. The repertoire holds over 120,000 clones, with 70% to 85% as singletons. This CDR3 is built from 19 residues. J was trimmed by 2 bases and V by 0 bases; bases with no gene match: 13. CDR1 LGHNA and CDR2 YSLEER come from the germline V gene. Sequenced sample: peripheral blood. The chain employs TRBV4-3 and TRBJ1-2; 9 bases agree with TRBD1. The TCR comes from a man aged 60 to 75 with active or convalescent COVID-19. The CDR3 region is CASSQDLSGQGYGNYGYTF. In DNA, the CDR3 is TGCGCCAGCAGCCAAGACCTCTCGGGACAGGGATACGGGAACTATGGCTACACCTTC.